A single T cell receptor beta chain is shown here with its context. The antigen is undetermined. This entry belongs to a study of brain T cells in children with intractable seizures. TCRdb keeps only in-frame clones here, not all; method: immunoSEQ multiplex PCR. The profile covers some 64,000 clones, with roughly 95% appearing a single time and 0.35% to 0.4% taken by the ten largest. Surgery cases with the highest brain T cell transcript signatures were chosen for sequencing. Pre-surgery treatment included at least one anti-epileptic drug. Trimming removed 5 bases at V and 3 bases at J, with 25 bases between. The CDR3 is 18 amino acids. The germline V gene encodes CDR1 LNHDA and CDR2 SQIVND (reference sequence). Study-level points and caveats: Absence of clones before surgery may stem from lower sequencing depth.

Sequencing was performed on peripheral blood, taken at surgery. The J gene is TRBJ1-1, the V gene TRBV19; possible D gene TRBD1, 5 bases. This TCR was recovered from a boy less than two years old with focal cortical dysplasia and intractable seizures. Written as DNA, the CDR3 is TGTGCCAGTAGTCGGGTGCGCAGGGTAGGGTTCGGGGACACTGAAGCTTTCTTT. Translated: CASSRVRRVGFGDTEAFF.